This entry lists 4 T cell receptor beta chains sequenced from one sample in a study of control samples from healthy donors and cancer patients (TCRdb year 2020). Library prep was done by the immunoSEQ multiplex PCR assay. TCRdb limited this immuneACCESS table to in-frame rearrangements with V and J called. A share of clones is missing; checked studies link under half to unresolved V genes, and the rest is unexplained. Counted in this sample were approximately 110,000 clones; less than 95% of them appeared once. Clones ranked in the top ten supply 4.4% of the sample. Sequencing used blood. These receptor sequences come from a human donor in good health. The donor label of this sample is uncertain.

The rearrangement joins TRBV28 to TRBJ2-2, with 9 bases lining up with TRBD1. Germline trimming cut 4 bases from V and 5 bases from J; bases unmatched to any gene: 8. CDR1 is MDHEN, CDR2 SYDVKM, per germline. The CDR3 length is 16 residues. The CDR3, as DNA: TGTGCCAGCAGTTCACAGGGGGCATGGGATACCGGGGAGCTGTTTTTT. Its translation: CASSSQGAWDTGELFF.

This clone was counted a single time. V gene TRBV6-1 combines with J gene TRBJ1-3; D is uncertain. Germline-derived CDR1 and CDR2 are MNHNS and SASEGT. The CDR3 is 16 residues long. The V end was cut by 1 base, the J end by 0 bases, with 10 bases between. The CDR3 DNA sequence: TGTGCCAGCAGTGAAGGGGGAGCGAACTCTGGAAACACCATATATTTT. It specifies CASSEGGANSGNTIYF.

The V and J genes are TRBV20-1 and TRBJ2-7; 8 nucleotides match TRBD1. J was trimmed by 5 bases and V by 8 bases; bases with no gene match: 5. This CDR3 comprises 11 residues. CDR1 is DFQATT and CDR2 is SNEGSKA in the germline V gene (reference sequence). The CDR3 nucleotides read TGCAGTCCCGGACAGGGCGACGAGCAGTACTTC. This gives the protein CSPGQGDEQYF.

V is TRBV27 and J is TRBJ1-2, with 9 nucleotides matching TRBD1. The CDR3 consists of 14 residues. Unmatched junction bases numbered 8, after V lost 5 bases and J lost 7 bases. CDR1 is MNHEY and CDR2 is SMNVEV in the germline V gene (reference sequence). The CDR3 spells CASSIGTGSGGYTF. The CDR3 DNA follows: TGTGCCAGCAGTATCGGGACAGGGTCAGGTGGCTACACCTTC.